These 3 T cell receptor beta chains came from one sample sequenced in a study of cytomegalovirus exposure and HLA in healthy donors. Both 60 Vbeta primers and 13 Jbeta primers went into the PCR. TCRdb's table, derived via immunoSEQ multiplex PCR, lists solely in-frame clones and lacks some. The sample shows just under 95,000 clones, 70% to 85% of them seen only once. What was sequenced was PBMCs. The source of these receptors is a human donor in good health.

The J gene is TRBJ2-5, the V gene TRBV7-3, with 8 positions matching TRBD2. J gave up 3 bases and V 8 bases, and 11 bases lay outside the gene matches. CDR3 length: 15 residues. Per the germline V gene, CDR1 is SGHTA and CDR2 is FQGTGA. The CDR3 loop is CASGSRAGGKETQYF. In nucleotides, the CDR3 is TGTGCCAGCGGATCAAGGGCGGGAGGCAAAGAGACCCAGTACTTC.

The chain is built from TRBV15 and TRBJ1-1, with D uncertain. V lost 0 bases and J 8 bases, leaving 10 bases between the germline ends. CDR3 length: 13 residues. The germline V gene has CDR1 LNHNV and CDR2 YYDKDF (reference sequence). The CDR3 loop reads CATSRDHLDEAFF. The CDR3 nucleotides are TGTGCCACCAGCAGAGACCACCTAGACGAAGCTTTCTTT.

The rearrangement links TRBV11-3 to TRBJ2-1, with TRBD2 matching over 9 bases. Trimming cost V 3 bases and J 0 bases; bases outside gene matches: 0. CDR1 SGHNT and CDR2 YENEEA come from the germline V gene. This CDR3 is built from 15 residues. CDR3 nucleotides: TGTGCCAGCAGCTTTAGCGGGAGCTCCTACAATGAGCAGTTCTTC. It translates to CASSFSGSSYNEQFF.